This TCR beta chain was observed in a study of identical twins. Findings of the study overall: Invariant MAIT and iNKT cells are populations that could partly confound zero-insertion analyses.

TCRdb used MiXCR to reprocess the 5' RACE reads, holding one entry per CDR3 protein. The sample shows a few hundred thousand distinct CDR3 sequences, roughly 7.1% of them seen only once. Germline CDR1 and CDR2: LGHNA and YSLEER. The CDR3 consists of 15 residues. V shed 2 bases and J 4 bases; nucleotides not matched to a gene: 5. This clonotype turned up a few times. The antigen remains unidentified. The data were also submitted as part of a second study, on T cells expressing NK-cell markers. That work states: HCMV seropositivity characterized most of the eight sequenced donors, and seronegativity one.

The receptor was derived from a woman aged 18-35 years in good health. The J gene is TRBJ2-5, the V gene TRBV4-3, with 9 bases aligning to TRBD2. Sequences were obtained from CD8+ T cells sorted from blood. The CDR3 is CASSQSPAGGETQYF. The CDR3 DNA is TGCGCCAGCAGCCAATCCCCAGCGGGAGGAGAGACCCAGTACTTC.